This T cell receptor beta chain originates from a study of cytomegalovirus exposure and HLA in healthy donors. Points from the study as a whole: The authors later found TCR association rates varying by HLA locus, with DRB1 most and HLA-C fewest. Cytomegalovirus-associated TCR beta chains were listed, numbering around 150. Later work associated fewer than 20,000 TCR beta sequences with HLA alleles at 0.05 false discovery rate.

This clone was observed a few times. Its antigen is unidentified. V lost 3 bases, J lost 1 base, and 19 bases lay in between. The CDR3 loop spans 17 amino acids. Germline V lookup: CDR1 SGHRS, CDR2 YFSETQ. Primers included in the PCR were 60 Vbeta and 13 Jbeta primers. The data were produced by immunoSEQ multiplex PCR, yet TCRdb's version contains in-frame clones alone and is incomplete. This sample has roughly 160,000 clones; about four fifths occur once, and the top ten carry about 13%. The chain recombines TRBV5-1 with TRBJ1-1; D gene ambiguous. Source material: PBMCs. The origin of this receptor is a woman between 50 and 59 years old in good health and CMV-seronegative. CDR3 residues: CASSSAWSMVQNTEAFF. In DNA form, the CDR3 reads TGCGCCAGCAGCTCTGCCTGGAGTATGGTACAGAACACTGAAGCTTTCTTT.